The 5 T cell receptor beta chains reported below all come from one sample, sequenced in a study of blood T cell repertoires in COVID-19. The repertoire was sequenced with immunoSEQ multiplex PCR; TCRdb's copy has only in-frame clones and lacks some. The sample records 48,000 or so clones, over 65% being singletons. What was sequenced was peripheral blood. Receptors were obtained from a woman aged 60-75 years with acute or convalescent COVID-19.

This chain uses TRBV6-5 with TRBJ1-1; 9 bases line up with TRBD1. Trimming at V came to 7 bases and at J to 8 bases, leaving 5 bases not matched to a gene. This CDR3 spans 12 amino acids. Germline values: CDR1 MNHEY, CDR2 SVGAGI. The CDR3 is CASIRGQGEAFF. In nucleotides, the CDR3 is TGTGCCAGCATAAGAGGACAGGGGGAAGCTTTCTTT.

The chain joins TRBV6-5 to TRBJ1-2; 10 nucleotides line up with TRBD1. Germline V CDR1 and CDR2: MNHEY, SVGAGI. After removal of 6 bases from V and 7 bases from J, the junction contained 8 bases not matched to a gene. The CDR3 length is 14 residues. This CDR3 is CASSPRQGALGYTF. CDR3 nucleotide sequence: TGTGCCAGCAGCCCCAGACAGGGGGCGCTTGGCTACACCTTC.

The chain links TRBV7-3 to TRBJ1-1; possibly TRBD1 for D (6 bases). CDR3 length: 15 residues. Germline CDR1 and CDR2: SGHTA and FQGTGA. Trimming took 5 bases from V and 3 from J, leaving 16 bases between them. This chain's CDR3 is CASSPGAGAYTEAFF. In DNA, the CDR3 is TGTGCCAGCAGCCCAGGTGCAGGGGCTTACACTGAAGCTTTCTTT.

The V gene is TRBV27, the J gene TRBJ2-1; tentatively, D is TRBD1 (5 bases). From germline, CDR1 is MNHEY and CDR2 SMNVEV (reference sequence). Trimming removed 10 bases from V and 3 bases from J, with 16 bases in between. CDR3 length: 14 residues. CDR3 region: CATTQGDFYNEQFF. The CDR3 nucleotides are TGTGCCACCACCCAGGGTGATTTCTACAATGAGCAGTTCTTC.

This clone was seen a handful of times. The chain has TRBV7-6 and TRBJ1-6, with 8 bases identical to TRBD1. The junction had 6 bases not matched to a gene; V was cut back by 5 bases and J by 9 bases. Germline-derived CDR1 and CDR2 are SGHVS and FNYEAQ. The CDR3 consists of 14 residues. In DNA form, the CDR3 reads TGTGCCAGCAGCCCTACAGGGGGAGGTTCACCCCTCCACTTT. Protein sequence: CASSPTGGGSPLHF.